The clone carrying this T cell receptor (beta chain) was seen just once. Germline assignment: CDR1 LGHNA and CDR2 YNFKEQ. Trimming took 0 bases from V and 3 from J; bases not matched to a gene: 8. The length of the CDR3 is 18 residues. The data originate from a study of shared T cell receptors in the human thymus. TCRdb's copy holds only in-frame clones and misses some; the assay was immunoSEQ multiplex PCR. Of almost 550,000 clones listed, more than 75% were seen once; the top ten hold about 0.012%. These data also featured in a second study, about human thymus T cells. That study reports: During corrective heart surgery, resections were taken, and the thymus tissue came from them. Within thymic and blood repertoires, V and J gene usage appeared to be biased. Unrelated individuals were reported by related research to share highly overlapping thymic repertoires.

Material: thymocytes. The receptor was derived from a boy under three years old with a congenital heart defect. The chain employs TRBV4-2 and TRBJ2-3, with 11 bases that match TRBD1. The chain's CDR3 is CASSQERTWDRGTDTQYF. In DNA, the CDR3 is TGTGCCAGCAGCCAAGAAAGAACTTGGGACAGGGGGACAGATACGCAGTATTTT.